What follows are 23 T cell receptor beta chains derived from one specimen sequenced in a study of T-cell reconstitution after alpha-beta-depleted transplantation in children. Unique molecular identifiers were used to barcode this TCRbeta library. TCRdb called the PCR reads again in MiXCR, with one record for every CDR3 protein. The sample consists of approximately 340,000 distinct CDR3 sequences, about 9.3% of them appearing once. Sequences were derived from PBMCs from the stem cell graft donor, sampled from the stem cell graft. Every receptor here comes from a human donor who donated a stem cell graft to a child with acute lymphoblastic leukemia.

This clonotype occurred many times. CDR3 amino acids: CASIVRVNRSYNEQFF. The CDR3 bases are TGTGCCAGCATCGTTCGAGTAAATCGGTCCTACAATGAGCAGTTCTTC. V is TRBV12-3 or TRBV12-4 and J is TRBJ2-1; no clear D. The CDR3 loop spans 16 amino acids. Between the trimmed V and J ends, which lost 7 bases and 1 base, there was a span of 17 bases.

This clonotype was seen repeatedly, ten times or more. The chain employs TRBV19 and TRBJ2-1, with D perhaps matching TRBD2 (6 bases). V dropped 6 bases and J dropped 3 bases, with 15 bases sitting between them. The CDR3 is 15 amino acids. CDR1 and CDR2 (germline): LNHDA, SQIVND (reference sequence). The CDR3 loop reads CASSAPEGDYNEQFF. In DNA form, the CDR3 reads TGTGCCAGTAGCGCTCCGGAGGGAGACTACAATGAGCAGTTCTTC.

Only one count was recorded for this clonotype. One base away lies a much larger clone, so this may be a sequencing read error. The chain carries TRBV9 and TRBJ1-4, with D possibly being TRBD1 (5 bases). CDR3 length equals 13 residues. Germline values: CDR1 SGDLS, CDR2 YYNGEE. This CDR3 is CASSPDSGENLFF. The DNA of the CDR3 is TGTGCCAGCAGCCCTGACAGTGGTGAAAACCTGTTTTTT.

This chain joins TRBV20-1 and TRBJ1-5; D is ambiguous. Germline CDR1 reads DFQATT; CDR2 reads SNEGSKA (reference sequence). V shed 3 bases and J shed 4 bases, with 19 bases lying between them. This CDR3 is built from 16 residues. CDR3 DNA sequence: TGCAGTGCTAGGTTTTTTGCTTCTAACACTAATCAGCCCCAGCATTTT. Amino acids: CSARFFASNTNQPQHF.

This clonotype was counted a few times. J is TRBJ2-1 and V is TRBV5-8; TRBD1 aligns across 9 bases. V was pared by 2 bases and J by 4 bases, with 4 bases of the junction left unmatched. The CDR3 is 15 amino acids. Per germline, CDR1 SGHTS and CDR2 YDEGEE. CDR3 amino acids: CASSLGDREYNEQFF. DNA of the CDR3: TGTGCCAGCAGCTTAGGGGACAGGGAGTACAATGAGCAGTTCTTC.

This clonotype was recorded at least ten times. The chain uses TRBV12-3 or TRBV12-4 and TRBJ2-7; 13 bases align to TRBD2. The CDR3 totals 16 residues. Trimming cost V 5 bases and J 1 base; bases outside gene matches: 5. The CDR3 DNA reads as TGTGCCAGCAGTCCCCGACTAGCGGGAGGATCCTACGAGCAGTACTTC. It encodes CASSPRLAGGSYEQYF.

The gene calls are TRBV5-5 and TRBJ2-5; 9 bases agree with TRBD1. V shed 0 bases, J shed 1 base, and the junction held 7 bases outside the gene matches. This CDR3 contains 17 residues. CDR1 and CDR2 from the germline V gene are SGHKS and YYEKEE (reference sequence). The CDR3 sequence: CASSLGPDRGGQETQYF. The CDR3 nucleotides read TGTGCCAGCAGCTTGGGTCCGGACAGGGGCGGCCAAGAGACCCAGTACTTC.

The chain carries TRBV28 and TRBJ1-6; a possible D gene is TRBD1 (6 bases). Trimming shortened V by 3 bases and J by 7 bases, and 13 bases separated the two germline ends. The germline gives CDR1 MDHEN, CDR2 SYDVKM. The CDR3 runs to 15 residues. The CDR3 DNA sequence: TGTGCCAGCAGTTTGGGCCAGGGGTTCAATTCACCCCTCCACTTT. It codes for CASSLGQGFNSPLHF.

In this sample, this clonotype turned up a few times. The V and J genes are TRBV19 and TRBJ1-1; maybe TRBD1 (5 bases). V lost 3 bases and J 5 bases, leaving 10 bases between the germline ends. Germline V CDR1 and CDR2: LNHDA, SQIVND (reference sequence). This CDR3 has 13 residues. This CDR3 reads CASSMAGLTEAFF. CDR3 in DNA: TGTGCCAGTAGTATGGCAGGGCTTACTGAAGCTTTCTTT.

The rearrangement joins TRBV20-1 to TRBJ2-2, with 8 nucleotides matching TRBD1. This CDR3 is built from 14 residues. J was trimmed by 5 bases and V by 3 bases; bases with no gene match: 5. Looked up from germline, CDR1 is DFQATT and CDR2 is SNEGSKA (reference sequence). CDR3 loop: CSARTGVITGELFF. Here the CDR3 DNA reads TGCAGTGCTAGGACAGGGGTTATTACCGGGGAGCTGTTTTTT.

The chain uses TRBV7-9 and TRBJ2-7; TRBD2 is a possible D gene (6 bases). V was clipped by 8 bases and J by 5 bases, with 16 bases between them. The CDR3 length is 13 residues. Per the germline V gene, CDR1 is SEHNR and CDR2 is FQNEAQ (reference sequence). CDR3 amino acids: CASDPGSPHEQYF. In DNA, the CDR3 is TGTGCCAGCGACCCCGGGAGTCCCCACGAGCAGTACTTC.

The chain uses TRBV12-3 or TRBV12-4 and TRBJ2-2, with 11 positions matching TRBD2. This CDR3 comprises 19 residues. This CDR3 is CTSSGIHGAATSGTGELFF. For the CDR3, the DNA is TGTACCTCCTCCGGAATCCACGGGGCAGCGACTAGCGGGACGGGGGAGCTGTTTTTT.

This clonotype was recorded many times. This chain connects TRBV6-1 to TRBJ1-2; TRBD1 is a possible D gene (6 bases). V was pared by 7 bases and J by 4 bases, with 16 bases between. CDR1 and CDR2 (germline): MNHNS, SASEGT. The CDR3 covers 14 residues. As DNA, the CDR3 is TGTGCCAGCACCTACAAGGGGGGAAGCTATGGCTACACCTTC. Protein sequence: CASTYKGGSYGYTF.

This clonotype has more than one count but fewer than ten. The chain combines TRBV6-1 with TRBJ2-3; 10 bases fit TRBD2. This CDR3 has 16 residues. The germline V gene has CDR1 MNHNS and CDR2 SASEGT. V was clipped by 4 bases and J by 4 bases; unmatched bases: 8. The CDR3 is CASSVGPGLAPDTQYF. As DNA, the CDR3 is TGTGCCAGCAGTGTAGGTCCGGGACTAGCGCCAGATACGCAGTATTTT.

V and J are TRBV7-2 and TRBJ2-2, with TRBD2 matching over 13 bases. After removal of 5 bases from V and 5 bases from J, the junction contained 5 bases not matched to a gene. The CDR3 runs to 16 residues. CDR1 is SGHTA and CDR2 is FQGNSA in the germline V gene. CDR3 DNA: TGTGCCAGCAGCACTGGGACTAGCGGGAAAACCGGGGAGCTGTTTTTT. Translation gives CASSTGTSGKTGELFF.

This clonotype has only a few counts. No DNA is shown, since the ends of the CDR3 on it are uncertain; the CDR3 is the one TCRdb lists. The chain couples TRBV7-2 to TRBJ2-5; the table gives TRBD1 as D, unverified against the DNA. Germline-derived CDR1 and CDR2 are SGHTA and FQGNSA. The CDR3 is 22 amino acids in total, end residues counted. CDR3 amino acids: CASSGGLGITRDPVLRAETQYF.

This sequence joins TRBV3-1 and TRBJ2-3; a possible D gene is TRBD2 (5 bases). The germline V gene has CDR1 LGHDT and CDR2 YNNKEL (reference sequence). This CDR3 is 16 amino acids long. V lost 2 bases and J lost 0, with 12 bases in between. The chain's CDR3 is CASSQWQRPSTDTQYF. The DNA of the CDR3 is TGTGCCAGCAGCCAATGGCAGCGGCCAAGCACAGATACGCAGTATTTT.

The rearrangement uses TRBV4-1 and TRBJ1-2, with D perhaps TRBD1 (5 bases). The CDR3 consists of 14 residues. Trimming pared 3 bases from V and 5 bases from J, leaving 13 bases between. Germline V gene data show CDR1 as MGHRA and CDR2 as YSYEKL. CDR3 coding DNA: TGCGCCAGCAGCCAGATGAAGGGGCGTTATGGCTACACCTTC. Protein product: CASSQMKGRYGYTF.

This clonotype was picked up many times. The chain combines TRBV5-6 with TRBJ2-7; 7 nucleotides line up with TRBD2. Germline loops: CDR1 SGHDT, CDR2 YYEEEE. J gave up 6 bases and V 3 bases, and 9 bases lay outside the gene matches. CDR3 length: 14 residues. The CDR3 DNA reads TGTGCCAGCAGCTATAGGACTAGAGAATCCGAGCAGTACTTC. Its protein is CASSYRTRESEQYF. The full variable domain, in which reference TRBV5-6 and TRBJ2-7 provide the parts outside the CDR3, is DAGVTQSPTHLIKTRGQQVTLRCSPKSGHDTVSWYQQALGQGPQFIFQYYEEEERQRGNFPDRFSGHQFPNYSSELNVNALLLGDSALYLCASSYRTRESEQYFGPGTRLTVT.

The chain is built from TRBV7-2 and TRBJ2-6; no clear D gene. This CDR3 is 17 amino acids long. V was clipped by 1 base and J by 2 bases, with 12 bases between them. Germline CDR1 and CDR2: SGHTA and FQGNSA. This CDR3 reads CASSLVAGGTGANVLTF. In nucleotides, the CDR3 is TGTGCCAGCAGCTTAGTGGCAGGTGGGACTGGGGCCAACGTCCTGACTTTC.

This clonotype was recorded a few times. This chain uses TRBV5-1 with TRBJ2-5; 7 nucleotides align to TRBD2. CDR3 length: 14 residues. V shed 4 bases and J 2 bases; nucleotides not matched to a gene: 5. Germline CDR1 and CDR2: SGHRS and YFSETQ. DNA of the CDR3: TGCGCCAGCAGCCCCGGTAGCGGGCAAGAGACCCAGTACTTC. This encodes CASSPGSGQETQYF.

This chain links TRBV12-3 or TRBV12-4 with TRBJ2-2, with D possibly TRBD2 on 5 matching bases. V gave up 3 bases and J gave up 4 bases, with 15 bases separating them. The CDR3 covers 16 residues. This CDR3 is CASSFRPASTTGELFF. CDR3 nucleotide sequence: TGTGCCAGCAGTTTTCGCCCGGCTAGCACCACCGGGGAGCTGTTTTTT.

The sample holds a few counts of this clonotype. The rearrangement uses TRBV20-1 and TRBJ2-7; D is possibly TRBD1 (5 bases). Germline values: CDR1 DFQATT, CDR2 SNEGSKA (reference sequence). The V and J ends lost 0 bases and 4 bases respectively, with 19 bases between them. The length of the CDR3 is 16 residues. CDR3 nucleotide sequence: TGCAGTGCTAGAGAGATCTCAGGGTGGAACTCTTACGAGCAGTACTTC. As protein: CSAREISGWNSYEQYF.